What follows describes a single T cell receptor beta chain. This sample is part of a study of OX40 agonist ivuxolimab in advanced cancers. Sequenced by immunoSEQ multiplex PCR; TCRdb stores in-frame clones only, minus some. The data show about 76,000 clones, with 88% seen just once and over 0.75% held by the top ten. Germline V gene sequence: CDR1 SQVTM, CDR2 ANQGSEA. With 4 bases removed from V and 2 bases from J, the gap between germline ends came to 11 bases. This CDR3 spans 13 amino acids. The clonotype comes from an adult with an advanced solid tumor such as melanoma, head and neck, liver or kidney cancer. The sequenced sample was CD4+ or CD8+ T cells sorted from blood, obtained in a trial of the OX40 agonist ivuxolimab. This rearrangement joins TRBV29-1 to TRBJ1-1; D remains ambiguous. The DNA of the CDR3 is TGCAGCGTTGTTGTTCAGCGCAACACTGAAGCTTTCTTT. It specifies CSVVVQRNTEAFF.